The clone carrying this T cell receptor (beta chain) was observed once. Sequencing used immunoSEQ multiplex PCR; TCRdb keeps in-frame clones, though not all of them. The sample has roughly 200,000 clones; around 84% are singletons. This entry is derived from a study of blood T cell repertoires in COVID-19. CDR3 length: 13 residues. Trimming left V 6 bases short and J 4 bases short, with 12 bases between. The germline CDR1 and CDR2 sequences are SGHVS and FQNEAQ. Sample: peripheral blood. V gene TRBV7-8 combines with J gene TRBJ2-5; D is perhaps TRBD2 (7 bases). This receptor was identified in a human donor in a cohort sampled during active COVID-19. The CDR3 DNA follows: TGTGCCAGCAGGGGGGCGGGGGTAGAGACCCAGTACTTC. Translation: CASRGAGVETQYF. Full variable domain (remainder filled in from reference TRBV7-8 and TRBJ2-5): GAGVSQSPRYKVAKRGQDVALRCDPISGHVSLFWYQQALGQGPEFLTYFQNEAQLDKSGLPSDRFFAERPEGSVSTLKIQRTQQEDSAVYLCASRGAGVETQYFGPGTRLLVL.